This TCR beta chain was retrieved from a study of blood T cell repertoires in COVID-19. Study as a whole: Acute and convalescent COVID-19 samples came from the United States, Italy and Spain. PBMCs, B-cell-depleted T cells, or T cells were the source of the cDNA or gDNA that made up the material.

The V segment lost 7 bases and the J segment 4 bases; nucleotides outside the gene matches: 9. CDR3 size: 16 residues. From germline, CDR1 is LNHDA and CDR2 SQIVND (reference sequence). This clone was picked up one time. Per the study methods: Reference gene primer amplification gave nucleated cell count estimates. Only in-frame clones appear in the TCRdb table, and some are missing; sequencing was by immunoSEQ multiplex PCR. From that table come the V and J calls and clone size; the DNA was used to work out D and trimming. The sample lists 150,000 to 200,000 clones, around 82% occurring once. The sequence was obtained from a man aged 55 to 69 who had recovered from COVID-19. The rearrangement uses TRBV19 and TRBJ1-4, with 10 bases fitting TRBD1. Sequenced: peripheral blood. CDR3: CASNMGQGSGNEKLFF. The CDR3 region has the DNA TGTGCCAGTAATATGGGACAGGGGTCGGGTAATGAAAAACTGTTTTTT.